Each of the 2 T cell receptor beta chains below was sequenced from the same sample in a study of OX40 agonist ivuxolimab in advanced cancers. The repertoire was sequenced with immunoSEQ multiplex PCR; TCRdb's copy has only in-frame clones and lacks some. The sample lists 7,000 to 9,500 clones; 85% to 90% were seen once. This specimen consisted of CD4+ or CD8+ T cells sorted from blood, obtained in a trial of the OX40 agonist ivuxolimab. The source of these receptors is an adult with an advanced solid tumor such as melanoma, head and neck, liver or kidney cancer.

The J gene is TRBJ2-1, the V gene TRBV27, with TRBD2 as a possible D gene (5 bases). The CDR3 runs 13 residues. Germline CDR1 reads MNHEY; CDR2 reads SMNVEV (reference sequence). The V end lost 6 bases, the J end lost 7 bases, and 13 bases lay between the germline ends. CDR3 nucleotides: TGTGCCAGCAGCCTTAGCGTACTAAATGAGCAGTTCTTC. Translation gives CASSLSVLNEQFF.

The genes are TRBV15 and TRBJ1-5, with D unresolved. Trimming took off 4 bases at V and 5 bases at J, with 12 bases between the two ends. In germline, CDR1 is LNHNV, CDR2 YYDKDF (reference sequence). The CDR3 length is 14 residues. CDR3 sequence (DNA): TGTGCCACCAGCACCAACTCTCCTCATCAGCCCCAGCATTTT. Translating gives CATSTNSPHQPQHF.